This paragraph reports one T cell receptor beta chain. What it binds is unknown. This record comes from a study of cytomegalovirus exposure and HLA in healthy donors. Generated by immunoSEQ multiplex PCR, the TCRdb table keeps only in-frame clones and is missing some. The sample lists 150,000 to 200,000 clones, around 80% occurring once. There are 13 residues in the CDR3. The V end was cut by 8 bases, the J end by 8 bases, with 15 bases between. Germline assignment: CDR1 MGHDK and CDR2 SYGVNS. Broader study findings: It was about 150 TCR beta chains that were listed as cytomegalovirus-associated. In vitro experiments confirmed that a few CMV-associated chains were specific for CMV antigens.

The chain links TRBV25-1 to TRBJ1-4, with a weak D call TRBD1 (5 bases). Material for sequencing was PBMCs. The receptor was derived from a woman aged 25 to 39 in good health and CMV-seronegative. This CDR3 is CASGRPPGEKLFF. The CDR3 region has the DNA TGTGCCAGCGGCCGACCTCCAGGGGAAAAACTGTTTTTT.